This T cell receptor (beta chain) stems from a study of T cell repertoires in cytomegalovirus infection. About the research overall: It was the public TCR beta signatures that indicated both CMV infection and matching HLA type.

TCRdb redid the calling of the reads with MiXCR, one entry per CDR3 protein. In the table there are about 57,000 distinct CDR3 sequences, roughly 21% of which are singletons. The sample holds a few counts of this clonotype. Its antigen remains unknown. At one end, the junction sequence differs from germline, possibly due to a read error. Per germline, CDR1 MNHEY and CDR2 SVGEGT. This CDR3 is 15 amino acids long. This material consisted of CD8+ T cells from cultured PBMCs, taken from culture after CMV antigen stimulation. The chain joins TRBV6-2 or TRBV6-3 to TRBJ1-5; weak D call: TRBD1 (6 bases). The receptor's source is a human donor in good health (CMV status not recorded). Some clones in this sample may be carry-over from other donors' samples. The CDR3 region is CASSYSLRGNQPQHF. The CDR3 DNA is TGTGCTAGCAGTTACAGCCTCAGGGGTAATCAGCCCCAGCATTTT.